This TCR beta chain was sequenced during a study of cytomegalovirus exposure and HLA in healthy donors. Across the study: A subsequent analysis reported that the roughly 120 validation repertoires were produced on the same platform that had also been used for the approximately 710 first-cohort repertoires.

Germline V gene lookup returns CDR1 SGHNT and CDR2 YENEEA. The ends lost 0 bases at V and 3 bases at J; junction bases unmatched: 3. The CDR3 covers 16 residues. Whole-study results and caveats: In a later analysis, first-cohort TCR clusters were found to tend to co-occur in the 100 to 150 validation repertoires. Approximately 160 TCR beta chains were listed as cytomegalovirus-associated. Three of the chains that were CMV-associated were confirmed in vitro to be specific for CMV antigens.

TCRdb's copy holds only in-frame clones and misses some; the assay was immunoSEQ multiplex PCR. The table records 95,000 to 150,000 clones, 70% to 90% of them present only once. Details on this clone: Its antigen is unidentified.

The receptor's source is a woman aged 18-29 years in good health and CMV-seronegative. The chain combines TRBV11-3 with TRBJ2-1, with 9 bases fitting TRBD2. Sequenced material: PBMCs. The CDR3 loop is CASSLDGGGVYNEQFF. The CDR3 nucleotides read TGTGCCAGCAGCTTAGATGGCGGGGGGGTCTACAATGAGCAGTTCTTC.